These T cell receptor beta chains were read from a single sample in a study of T cell changes during pregnancy in multiple sclerosis. Sequencing was performed with immunoSEQ multiplex PCR; in TCRdb, only in-frame clones are kept and a portion is missing. The sample lists over 45,000 clones; approximately 92% were seen once. Sample: CD4+ T cells from peripheral blood mononuclear cells, taken in the second trimester of pregnancy. The receptors were gathered from a female donor in good health, enrolled as a control in a pregnancy study. The CDR3 runs from the conserved cysteine through the conserved F or W. Each record gives: J gene, V gene, clone size, D gene, CDR3 protein, CDR3 DNA. D genes are given only for firm matches. A row's size may be missing; if present it is once, few, many or a size class.

>TRBJ1-1|TRBV20-1|few|NA
CSGGALGF
TGCTCCGGGGGGGCGCTCGGCTTT
>TRBJ2-7|TRBV4-1|NA|TRBD1
CASRGPGQGYEQYF
TGCGCCAGCCGGGGACCGGGACAGGGGTACGAGCAGTACTTC
>TRBJ1-5|TRBV7-9|few|NA
CASSLGAQPQHF
TGTGCCAGCAGCCTAGGAGCTCAGCCCCAGCATTTT
>TRBJ1-4|TRBV5-4|NA|NA
CASSYSAGGNEKLFF
TGTGCCAGCAGCTACTCGGCCGGAGGGAATGAAAAACTGTTTTTT
>TRBJ2-1|TRBV6-1|NA|TRBD2
CASSEAGGSYNEQFF
TGTGCCAGCAGTGAAGCAGGCGGGAGTTACAATGAGCAGTTCTTC
>TRBJ2-2|TRBV11-2|NA|NA
CASSLKRSINTGELFF
TGTGCCAGCAGCTTGAAGAGAAGCATTAACACCGGGGAGCTGTTTTTT
>TRBJ2-7|TRBV6-5|NA|TRBD2
CASRIGGRFTYEQYF
TGTGCCAGCAGGATTGGCGGGAGGTTCACCTACGAGCAGTACTTC
>TRBJ1-2|TRBV7-9|NA|NA
CASSPGLSNYGYTF
TGTGCCAGCAGCCCGGGACTGTCCAACTATGGCTACACCTTC
>TRBJ1-1|TRBV7-9|NA|NA
CASSLDRDTEAFF
TGTGCCAGCAGCTTAGACAGGGATACTGAAGCTTTCTTT
>TRBJ2-7|TRBV9|NA|TRBD1
CASSDRQGRGEQYF
TGTGCCAGCAGCGACCGACAGGGCCGGGGCGAGCAGTACTTC
>TRBJ2-1|TRBV28|NA|NA
CASSAMKGGDNEQFF
TGTGCCAGCAGCGCCATGAAGGGAGGAGACAATGAGCAGTTCTTC
>TRBJ2-7|TRBV7-2|NA|NA
CASSLNTYEQYF
TGTGCCAGCAGCTTAAATACCTACGAGCAGTACTTC
>TRBJ1-1|TRBV11-2|NA|NA
CASSLEWLVRGAFF
TGTGCCAGCAGCTTAGAGTGGTTGGTCCGGGGAGCTTTCTTT
>TRBJ2-7|TRBV7-9|NA|TRBD1
CASGPRDRGDEQYF
TGTGCCAGCGGCCCCCGGGACAGGGGGGACGAGCAGTACTTC
>TRBJ2-1|TRBV7-2|NA|NA
CASSLRSVNEQFF
TGTGCCAGCAGCTTACGCAGCGTCAATGAGCAGTTCTTC
>TRBJ1-1|TRBV2|NA|NA
CASSLEGHVGAFF
TGTGCCAGCAGTTTAGAGGGCCACGTAGGAGCTTTCTTT
>TRBJ2-1|TRBV29-1|once|NA
CSVEEEVGNEQFF
TGCAGCGTTGAAGAGGAGGTAGGGAATGAGCAGTTCTTC
>TRBJ2-1|TRBV7-6|NA|TRBD1
CASSLIGGTGGEQFF
TGTGCCAGCAGCTTGATAGGCGGGACAGGGGGTGAGCAGTTCTTC